Listed here are 15 T cell receptor beta chains from one sample, sequenced in a study of T cell changes during pregnancy in multiple sclerosis. The assay was immunoSEQ multiplex PCR, and TCRdb's table has in-frame clones only and misses some. In the table there are 75,000 to 95,000 clones, roughly 90% of which are singletons. The material sequenced was peripheral blood, taken before pregnancy. The receptors originated from a female donor with multiple sclerosis, enrolled in a pregnancy study.

The chain joins TRBV28 to TRBJ2-7; 10 bases map to TRBD2. Germline CDR1 is MDHEN and CDR2 is SYDVKM. The V gene end was trimmed by 2 bases and the J gene end by 3 bases; junction bases not matched to a gene: 7. The CDR3 contains 16 residues. CDR3 in amino acids: CASSLTLAGVGYEQYF. The CDR3 coding sequence is TGTGCCAGCAGTTTAACTCTAGCGGGAGTAGGCTACGAGCAGTACTTC.

The gene calls are TRBV6-1 and TRBJ2-7; D ambiguous. The CDR3 has 15 residues. V lost 2 bases and J lost 0, with 11 bases in between. The germline gives CDR1 MNHNS, CDR2 SASEGT. The CDR3 region is CASSEPPSSSYEQYF. As DNA, the CDR3 is TGTGCCAGCAGTGAACCACCGTCCAGCTCCTACGAGCAGTACTTC.

The chain carries TRBV9 and TRBJ2-2, with unresolved D. Between the trimmed V and J ends, which lost 1 base and 0 bases, there was a span of 10 bases. The CDR3 is 16 amino acids. Germline CDR1 is SGDLS and CDR2 is YYNGEE. The CDR3 is CASSVSSSSNTGELFF. For the CDR3, the DNA is TGTGCCAGCAGCGTAAGTAGTAGCTCGAACACCGGGGAGCTGTTTTTT. Complete variable domain (other parts from reference TRBV9 and TRBJ2-2): DSGVTQTPKHLITATGQRVTLRCSPRSGDLSVYWYQQSLDQGLQFLIQYYNGEERAKGNILERFSAQQFPDLHSELNLSSLELGDSALYFCASSVSSSSNTGELFFGEGSRLTVL.

This clone has a single count. The chain has TRBV9 and TRBJ1-5, with D perhaps matching TRBD1 (6 bases). With 3 bases removed from V and 5 bases from J, the gap between germline ends came to 12 bases. The V gene's germline CDR1 is SGDLS and CDR2 YYNGEE. This CDR3 comprises 14 residues. CDR3 bases: TGTGCCAGCAGCGACGGGGAGGGGGATCAGCCCCAGCATTTT. Its translation: CASSDGEGDQPQHF.

V usage is TRBV5-4 and J usage is TRBJ1-2, with TRBD1 matching over 12 bases. Trimming cost V 4 bases and J 8 bases; bases outside gene matches: 15. This CDR3 has 17 amino acids. Germline-derived CDR1 and CDR2 are SGHNT and YYREEE (reference sequence). CDR3 region: CASSSVRGDRGRRGYTF. CDR3 in DNA: TGTGCCAGCAGCAGCGTTAGGGGGGACAGGGGGCGCCGGGGCTACACCTTC.

The rearrangement joins TRBV15 to TRBJ1-4; TRBD1 might be the D (5 bases). This CDR3 is 16 amino acids long. The V gene's germline CDR1 is LNHNV and CDR2 YYDKDF (reference sequence). V gave up 0 bases and J gave up 7 bases, with 15 bases separating them. The CDR3 DNA is TGTGCCACCAGCAGAGACTTACAGGCCCTATCTGAAAAACTGTTTTTT. Its translation: CATSRDLQALSEKLFF.

This clone was detected only once. The CDR3 sequence: CASSLWGLAGTYNEQFF. DNA for the CDR3: TGTGCCAGCAGCTTATGGGGACTAGCGGGAACCTACAATGAGCAGTTCTTC. V usage is TRBV7-9 and J usage is TRBJ2-1; TRBD2 matches at 13 bases. The CDR3 totals 17 residues. The J segment lost 2 bases and the V segment lost 2 bases, leaving 3 bases of the junction unmatched. Germline V lookup: CDR1 SEHNR, CDR2 FQNEAQ (reference sequence).

The gene calls are TRBV11-2 and TRBJ2-7, with D perhaps matching TRBD2 (6 bases). V lost 1 base and J 0 bases, leaving 10 bases between the germline ends. This CDR3 has 15 residues. Germline V CDR1 and CDR2: SGHAT, FQNNGV. Here the CDR3 DNA reads TGTGCCAGCAGCTTAGGATTAGCGGCCTCCTACGAGCAGTACTTC. Protein product: CASSLGLAASYEQYF. The whole variable domain, filled in from reference TRBV11-2 and TRBJ2-7, reads EAGVAQSPRYKIIEKRQSVAFWCNPISGHATLYWYQQILGQGPKLLIQFQNNGVVDDSQLPKDRFSAERLKGVDSTLKIQPAKLEDSAVYLCASSLGLAASYEQYFGPGTRLTVT.

Concerning this clone: This CDR3 is also generated by other DNA sequences in the sample. V gene TRBV7-3 combines with J gene TRBJ2-1; D may be TRBD1 (6 bases). With 4 bases removed from V and 4 bases from J, the gap between germline ends came to 11 bases. Germline CDR1 SGHTA, CDR2 FQGTGA. The CDR3 loop spans 14 amino acids. In DNA form, the CDR3 reads TGTGCCAGCAGCTCAGGACAGTCATACAATGAGCAGTTCTTC. This translates into CASSSGQSYNEQFF.

The CDR3: CASSVAGVGNNSPLHF. The DNA of the CDR3 is TGTGCCAGCAGCGTAGCCGGGGTTGGGAATAATTCACCCCTCCACTTT. This chain links TRBV9 with TRBJ1-6, with D hard to call. This CDR3 contains 16 residues. The V end was cut by 0 bases, the J end by 5 bases, with 12 bases between. The germline CDR1 and CDR2 sequences are SGDLS and YYNGEE.

The rearrangement links TRBV4-1 to TRBJ1-4; D gene ambiguous. This CDR3 is built from 17 residues. Germline CDR1 MGHRA, CDR2 YSYEKL. V was cut by 3 bases and J by 10 bases, with 24 bases left in between. The CDR3, as DNA: TGCGCCAGCAGCCAGCTGGAAAAAGGAGGGCACGAGGGAAAACTGTTTTTT. Protein product: CASSQLEKGGHEGKLFF.

The rearrangement links TRBV19 to TRBJ2-7; 8 nucleotides match TRBD2. Trimming removed 6 bases from V and 0 bases from J; junction bases left unmatched: 4. The germline V gene has CDR1 LNHDA and CDR2 SQIVND (reference sequence). The CDR3 sequence is 14 residues long. For the CDR3, the DNA is TGTGCCAGTAGAGCGAGCGGGAGCTCCTACGAGCAGTACTTC. This codes for CASRASGSSYEQYF. Looking up the rest from reference TRBV19 and TRBJ2-7 gives the full variable domain: DGGITQSPKYLFRKEGQNVTLSCEQNLNHDAMYWYRQDPGQGLRLIYYSQIVNDFQKGDIAEGYSVSREKKESFPLTVTSAQKNPTAFYLCASRASGSSYEQYFGPGTRLTVT.

The gene calls are TRBV9 and TRBJ1-2, with 7 bases that match TRBD1. The V and J ends lost 3 bases and 8 bases, in that order; junction bases with no gene match: 13. From germline, CDR1 is SGDLS and CDR2 YYNGEE. The CDR3 spans 15 residues. CDR3: CASSAQGTVPQGYTF. In DNA, the CDR3 is TGTGCCAGCAGCGCACAGGGGACAGTTCCTCAGGGCTACACCTTC. The full variable domain, its missing parts supplied by reference TRBV9 and TRBJ1-2, is DSGVTQTPKHLITATGQRVTLRCSPRSGDLSVYWYQQSLDQGLQFLIQYYNGEERAKGNILERFSAQQFPDLHSELNLSSLELGDSALYFCASSAQGTVPQGYTFGSGTRLTVV.

The chain has TRBV20-1 and TRBJ2-5, with D uncertain. The V and J ends lost 6 bases and 0 bases respectively, with 5 bases between them. Germline CDR1 is DFQATT and CDR2 is SNEGSKA (reference sequence). The CDR3 covers 11 residues. The CDR3: CSARYQETQYF. In nucleotides, the CDR3 is TGCAGTGCCCGGTACCAAGAGACCCAGTACTTC.

CDR3 nucleotide sequence: TGTGCCAGCACCTATCGTCCACAGGGGAATGAAAAACTGTTTTTT. Its translation is CASTYRPQGNEKLFF. The chain has TRBV7-6 and TRBJ1-4; 7 nucleotides align to TRBD1. With V trimmed by 7 bases and J by 5 bases, 10 bases remained unmatched. The CDR3 sequence is 15 residues long. CDR1 and CDR2 (germline): SGHVS, FNYEAQ.